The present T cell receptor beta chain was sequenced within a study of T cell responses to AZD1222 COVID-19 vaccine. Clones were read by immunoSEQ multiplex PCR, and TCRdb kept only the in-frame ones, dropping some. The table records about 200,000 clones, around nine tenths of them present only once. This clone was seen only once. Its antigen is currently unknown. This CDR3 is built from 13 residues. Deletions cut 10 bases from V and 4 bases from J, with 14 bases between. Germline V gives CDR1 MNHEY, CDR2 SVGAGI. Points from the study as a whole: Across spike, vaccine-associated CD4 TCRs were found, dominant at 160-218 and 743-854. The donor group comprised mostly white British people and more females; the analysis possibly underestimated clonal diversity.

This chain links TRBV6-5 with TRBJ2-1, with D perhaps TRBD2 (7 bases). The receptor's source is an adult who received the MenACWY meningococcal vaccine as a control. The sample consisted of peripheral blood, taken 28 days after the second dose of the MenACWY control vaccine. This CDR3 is CAIRGGAYNEQFF. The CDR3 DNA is TGTGCCATTAGGGGGGGGGCGTACAATGAGCAGTTCTTC.